A single sample is the source of the 11 T cell receptor beta chains below, sequenced in a study of T cell responses to AZD1222 COVID-19 vaccine. Clones were read by immunoSEQ multiplex PCR, and TCRdb kept only the in-frame ones, dropping some. The data show under 200,000 clones, 85% to 95% seen once. Material: peripheral blood, obtained on day 0 of AZD1222 vaccination. The source is an adult in good health.

This sequence joins TRBV3-1 (or the pseudogene TRBV3-2) and TRBJ1-3, with D uncertain. Germline lookup yields CDR1 LGHDT and CDR2 YNNKEL (reference sequence). The CDR3 extends over 14 amino acids. Trimming shortened V by 1 base and J by 0 bases, and 4 bases separated the two germline ends. CDR3 protein: CASSQGGSGNTIYF. DNA for the CDR3: TGTGCCAGCAGCCAAGGGGGCTCTGGAAACACCATATATTTT.

This clone was seen only once. Its ends do not fully match the called genes, so a read error is possible. The J gene is TRBJ2-5, the V gene TRBV11-2; D gene ambiguous. CDR1 and CDR2 (germline): SGHAT, FQNNGV. The CDR3 has 15 residues. The CDR3 DNA follows: TGTGCCAGCTATCCCTCGTCGAGCAGTGGAGAGGCCCAGTACTTC. It yields the protein CASYPSSSSGEAQYF.

J is TRBJ1-2 and V is TRBV6-5; D not resolved. This CDR3 spans 15 amino acids. The V end was cut by 4 bases, the J end by 3 bases, with 15 bases between. Germline loops: CDR1 MNHEY, CDR2 SVGAGI. The CDR3 reads CASSSGLLGDYGYTF. CDR3 coding DNA: TGTGCCAGCAGTTCAGGACTGCTCGGAGACTATGGCTACACCTTC.

This chain links TRBV7-9 with TRBJ2-2, with D unclear. The V and J ends lost 6 bases and 0 bases respectively, with 8 bases between them. This CDR3 contains 14 residues. The germline V gene encodes CDR1 SEHNR and CDR2 FQNEAQ (reference sequence). The CDR3 DNA follows: TGTGCCAGCAGGGACGGCTCGAACACCGGGGAGCTGTTTTTT. It codes for CASRDGSNTGELFF.

The rearrangement joins TRBV2 to TRBJ1-1, with TRBD1 matching over 10 bases. Germline V CDR1 and CDR2: SNHLY, FYNNEI. This CDR3 is 12 amino acids long. J gave up 11 bases and V 4 bases, and 4 bases lay outside the gene matches. CDR3 in amino acids: CASSVPGQGAFF. Here the CDR3 DNA reads TGTGCCAGCAGTGTCCCGGGACAGGGGGCTTTCTTT.

The chain links TRBV27 to TRBJ2-7, with 11 bases fitting TRBD1. V shed 5 bases, J shed 3 bases, and the junction held 9 bases outside the gene matches. CDR3 size: 16 residues. Germline assignment: CDR1 MNHEY and CDR2 SMNVEV (reference sequence). CDR3 region: CASSLTPGQGGYEQYF. The CDR3 nucleotides read TGTGCCAGCAGTCTCACGCCGGGACAGGGGGGCTACGAGCAGTACTTC.

The chain couples TRBV6-5 to TRBJ1-1; D unresolved. CDR1 is MNHEY and CDR2 is SVGAGI in the germline V gene. The length of the CDR3 is 13 residues. Trimming removed 5 bases at V and 6 bases at J, with 13 bases between. The chain's CDR3 is CASSQTSNAEAFF. The CDR3 DNA reads TGTGCCAGCAGTCAAACATCCAACGCTGAAGCTTTCTTT.

This clone was observed a single time. In nucleotides, the CDR3 is TGCGCCAGCAGCCAAGAATTACTGGTAGGGCAGGGGGGCTACAATGAGCAGTTCTTC. Translating it yields CASSQELLVGQGGYNEQFF. V is TRBV4-3 and J is TRBJ2-1; D is perhaps TRBD1 (7 bases). This CDR3 spans 19 amino acids. Deletions cut 0 bases from V and 3 bases from J, with 21 bases between. From germline, CDR1 is LGHNA and CDR2 YSLEER.

V and J are TRBV10-3 and TRBJ1-3; maybe TRBD1 (5 bases). The ends were cut back, 2 bases at V and 0 bases at J, with 8 bases in the middle. CDR3 length equals 15 residues. The V gene's germline CDR1 is ENHRY and CDR2 SYGVKD. CDR3 bases: TGTGCCATCAGTGAGCCGGGACTCTCTGGAAACACCATATATTTT. As protein: CAISEPGLSGNTIYF.

This clone was detected only once. This chain joins TRBV6-2 or TRBV6-3 and TRBJ2-5; either TRBD1 or TRBD2 may supply D (6 bases each). Germline loops: CDR1 MNHEY, CDR2 SVGEGT. The CDR3 extends over 14 amino acids. V dropped 5 bases and J dropped 4 bases, with 14 bases sitting between them. The CDR3 sequence: CASSPRGRAETQYF. The CDR3 region has the DNA TGTGCCAGCAGTCCCCGGGGGCGCGCAGAGACCCAGTACTTC.

This chain connects TRBV29-1 to TRBJ1-1; D might be TRBD1 (5 bases). This CDR3 region has 15 residues. Germline V lookup: CDR1 SQVTM, CDR2 ANQGSEA. Trimming removed 5 bases from V and 0 bases from J, with 16 bases in between. The CDR3 here is CSVSGGSRMNTEAFF. The DNA of the CDR3 is TGCAGCGTTTCCGGGGGTTCAAGGATGAACACTGAAGCTTTCTTT.